This T cell receptor beta chain was retrieved from a study of response to subunit inactivated influenza vaccine. The study, taken as a whole, reports: There was a suggestion from the authors that each seasonal influenza vaccination recruits few new T cells.

Worth noting for this clonotype: Its antigen remains unidentified.

TCRdb redid the calling of the RT-PCR reads with MiXCR, one entry per CDR3 protein. In the table there are 500,000 or so distinct CDR3 sequences, more than 15% of which are singletons. The CDR3 extends over 16 amino acids. V was clipped by 1 base and J by 5 bases, with 12 bases between them. Germline V gene lookup returns CDR1 SGHTA and CDR2 FQGNSA. The TCR sequence derives from a man between 50 and 69 years old who received an inactivated influenza vaccine. V gene TRBV7-2 combines with J gene TRBJ1-6; D unresolved. The sequencing here drew on CD4+ T cells sorted from PBMCs, taken less than 30 months after vaccination. The CDR3 sequence is CASSLDRAVNNSPLHF. As DNA, the CDR3 is TGTGCCAGCAGCTTAGACCGGGCCGTAAATAATTCACCCCTCCACTTT.